What follows are 8 T cell receptor beta chains derived from one specimen sequenced in a study of cytomegalovirus exposure and HLA in healthy donors. It was with 60 Vbeta and 13 Jbeta primers that the PCR ran. The repertoire was sequenced with immunoSEQ multiplex PCR; TCRdb's copy has only in-frame clones and lacks some. The table includes around 300,000 clones, around 90% detected once. Source material: PBMCs. The source of these receptors is a woman younger than 35 in good health and CMV-seronegative.

V gene TRBV6-1 combines with J gene TRBJ2-7, with D perhaps matching TRBD1 (6 bases). Germline V gene lookup returns CDR1 MNHNS and CDR2 SASEGT. V gave up 1 base and J gave up 2 bases, with 12 bases separating them. The CDR3 sequence is 15 residues long. CDR3 in DNA: TGTGCCAGCAGTGAAGACAGGGCTTCCCCCTACGAGCAGTACTTC. Protein product: CASSEDRASPYEQYF.

The V call is TRBV11-2, the J call TRBJ2-7; D ambiguous. The CDR3 consists of 14 residues. Germline CDR1 and CDR2: SGHAT and FQNNGV. V lost 4 bases, J lost 5 bases, and 15 bases lay in between. CDR3 region: CASSSGAWSDEQYF. The CDR3 bases are TGTGCCAGCAGCTCCGGAGCCTGGAGCGACGAGCAGTACTTC.

On this clone: The sample contains more than one DNA sequence encoding this CDR3. The chain couples TRBV9 to TRBJ1-1, with TRBD1 as a possible D gene (5 bases). Trimming cost V 2 bases and J 4 bases, with 12 bases left between them. The CDR3 runs to 14 residues. Germline V gene sequence: CDR1 SGDLS, CDR2 YYNGEE. The CDR3: CASSVSGGGTEAFF. The DNA of the CDR3 is TGTGCCAGCAGCGTCTCGGGCGGGGGCACTGAAGCTTTCTTT.

The chain uses TRBV2 and TRBJ2-5; 12 bases agree with TRBD2. The J call may be incorrect, as the DNA end agrees better with TRBJ2-7. CDR1 SNHLY and CDR2 FYNNEI come from the germline V gene. This CDR3 comprises 16 residues. CDR3 DNA sequence: TGTGCCAGCAGGGGCCTCCTAGCGGGGGGGCAGGGCGAGCAGTACTTC. This translates into CASRGLLAGGQGEQYF.

The V gene is TRBV2, the J gene TRBJ1-5; TRBD1 matches at 7 bases. The CDR3 covers 13 residues. After removal of 8 bases from V and 2 bases from J, the junction contained 3 bases not matched to a gene. CDR1 is SNHLY and CDR2 is FYNNEI in the germline V gene. CDR3 DNA sequence: TGTGCCAGCTATCAGGGGGGCAATCAGCCCCAGCATTTT. This translates into CASYQGGNQPQHF.

The CDR3 DNA is TGTGCCAGCAGCGGCGGGACTAACAACGAGCAGTACTTC. Its translation: CASSGGTNNEQYF. The J gene is TRBJ2-7, the V gene TRBV9; 7 nucleotides match TRBD2. CDR1 is SGDLS and CDR2 is YYNGEE in the germline V gene. V gave up 3 bases and J gave up 5 bases; unmatched junction bases: 5. The CDR3 contains 13 residues.

This rearrangement joins TRBV5-1 to TRBJ2-2, with 9 positions matching TRBD2. Looked up from germline, CDR1 is SGHRS and CDR2 is YFSETQ. The CDR3 is 16 amino acids. The V segment lost 1 base and the J segment 5 bases; nucleotides outside the gene matches: 6. The CDR3 DNA reads TGCGCCAGCAGCTTGATGGCGGGGGGGCAAACCGGGGAGCTGTTTTTT. It encodes CASSLMAGGQTGELFF. The whole variable domain, filled in from reference TRBV5-1 and TRBJ2-2, reads KAGVTQTPRYLIKTRGQQVTLSCSPISGHRSVSWYQQTPGQGLQFLFEYFSETQRNKGNFPGRFSGRQFSNSRSEMNVSTLELGDSALYLCASSLMAGGQTGELFFGEGSRLTVL.

The chain combines TRBV7-8 with TRBJ1-1, with D perhaps matching TRBD1 (6 bases). The germline V gene encodes CDR1 SGHVS and CDR2 FQNEAQ. Trimming removed 3 bases at V and 3 bases at J, with 11 bases between. The CDR3 sequence is 14 residues long. CDR3 in DNA: TGTGCCAGCAGCTTCCAGGGGTCGGACACTGAAGCTTTCTTT. Translating gives CASSFQGSDTEAFF.